This T cell receptor (beta chain) was identified in a study of blood T cell repertoires in COVID-19. Here immunoSEQ multiplex PCR was the method, and the copy in TCRdb shows in-frame clones only, minus some. In the table there are 25,000 to 35,000 clones, more than 80% of which are singletons. The junction had 13 bases not matched to a gene; V was cut back by 7 bases and J by 8 bases. This CDR3 contains 14 residues. Germline V gene sequence: CDR1 KGHDR, CDR2 SFDVKD. The chain joins TRBV24-1 to TRBJ2-7; 7 nucleotides match TRBD1. Sequences were obtained from peripheral blood. This clonotype originated in a human donor in a cohort sampled during active COVID-19. CDR3 protein: CATRGGQGEPQQYF. CDR3 DNA: TGTGCCACCAGGGGTGGGCAGGGGGAGCCCCAGCAGTACTTC.